This section outlines one TCR beta chain sequence together with its context. Its matching antigen is unknown. The protocol was immunoSEQ multiplex PCR, while the TCRdb copy is restricted to in-frame clones and leaves out a portion. This table has approximately 150,000 clones, approximately 88% appearing once. This record belongs to a study of T cell responses to AZD1222 COVID-19 vaccine. Study results and limitations: Spike-specific TCR breadth rose after two AZD1222 doses, and depth rose as well. Reportedly, close to half of spike-specific TCRs are directed against unmutated variant regions.

This CDR3 has 13 residues. CDR1 and CDR2 from the germline V gene are PRHDT and FYEKMQ (reference sequence). After removal of 4 bases from V and 6 bases from J, the junction contained 5 bases not matched to a gene. The TCR comes from an adult in good health. This chain links TRBV13 with TRBJ1-2; 7 bases match TRBD1. Sequenced here: peripheral blood, sampled on day 0 of AZD1222 vaccination. The CDR3 nucleotides read TGTGCCAGCAGCTCGGGACAGCCAGATGGCTACACCTTC. It yields the protein CASSSGQPDGYTF.